These 17 T cell receptor beta chains share one sample of origin, sequenced in a study of OX40 agonist ivuxolimab in advanced cancers. Profiling relied on immunoSEQ multiplex PCR, and the TCRdb table lists in-frame clones only, not all of them. The top ten clones hold around 0.94% of a sample with tens of thousands of clones, around 83% of them seen once. The specimen was CD4+ or CD8+ T cells sorted from blood, collected in a trial of the OX40 agonist ivuxolimab. These receptors came from an adult with an advanced solid tumor such as melanoma, head and neck, liver or kidney cancer.

The chain combines TRBV28 with TRBJ1-2; D remains unclear. Trimming shortened V by 4 bases and J by 7 bases, and 7 bases separated the two germline ends. The germline gives CDR1 MDHEN, CDR2 SYDVKM. CDR3 length equals 11 residues. CDR3 coding DNA: TGTGCCAGCAGTTCGAACATTGGCTACACCTTC. Protein product: CASSSNIGYTF.

This rearrangement joins TRBV18 to TRBJ2-7, with 7 nucleotides matching TRBD1. V was clipped by 6 bases and J by 8 bases; unmatched bases: 10. The V gene's germline CDR1 is KGHSH and CDR2 LQKENI. The CDR3 runs to 13 residues. As DNA, the CDR3 is TGTGCCAGCTCTCCCGGGACAGATCTACAGCAGTACTTC. It encodes CASSPGTDLQQYF.

This chain joins TRBV7-3 and TRBJ2-1, with D possibly matching TRBD2 (7 bases). CDR1 is SGHTA and CDR2 is FQGTGA in the germline V gene. V was trimmed by 0 bases and J by 3 bases, leaving 15 bases between them. The CDR3 is made up of 17 amino acids. In DNA form, the CDR3 reads TGTGCCAGCAGCTTAACGGTGGCGGGGGCTAACTACAATGAGCAGTTCTTC. Translation gives CASSLTVAGANYNEQFF.

V and J are TRBV7-3 and TRBJ2-3, with a tentative D call TRBD2 (6 bases). The CDR3 loop spans 13 amino acids. Germline V gene lookup returns CDR1 SGHTA and CDR2 FQGTGA. V was cut by 5 bases and J by 4 bases, with 10 bases left in between. The CDR3 DNA follows: TGTGCCAGCAGCCCACTAGCTCCAGATACGCAGTATTTT. As protein: CASSPLAPDTQYF. The full variable domain, in which reference TRBV7-3 and TRBJ2-3 provide the parts outside the CDR3, is GAGVSQTPSNKVTEKGKYVELRCDPISGHTALYWYRQSLGQGPEFLIYFQGTGAADDSGLPNDRFFAVRPEGSVSTLKIQRTERGDSAVYLCASSPLAPDTQYFGPGTRLTVL.

The gene calls are TRBV7-3 and TRBJ1-2; possible D gene TRBD1, 6 bases. There are 14 residues in the CDR3. V dropped 2 bases and J dropped 5 bases, with 12 bases sitting between them. Germline V lookup: CDR1 SGHTA, CDR2 FQGTGA. The CDR3: CASSLWGTPYGYTF. CDR3 nucleotides: TGTGCCAGCAGCTTATGGGGGACACCATATGGCTACACCTTC.

In nucleotides, the CDR3 is TGTGCCAGCAGCTTAGACAGTAATAATTCACCCCTCCACTTT. Amino acid sequence: CASSLDSNNSPLHF. V usage is TRBV13 and J usage is TRBJ1-6; no clear D gene. Looked up from germline, CDR1 is PRHDT and CDR2 is FYEKMQ (reference sequence). V was trimmed by 1 base and J by 5 bases, leaving 6 bases between them. This CDR3 has 14 amino acids.

This chain links TRBV6-1 with TRBJ2-7; 9 positions agree with TRBD1. The germline gives CDR1 MNHNS, CDR2 SASEGT. V was clipped by 6 bases and J by 5 bases; unmatched bases: 5. This CDR3 has 13 residues. The CDR3 nucleotides read TGTGCCAGCAGCGAGACAGGGGGAGACGAGCAGTACTTC. It translates to CASSETGGDEQYF.

This chain uses TRBV15 with TRBJ2-1, with TRBD2 matching over 7 bases. The CDR3 extends over 15 amino acids. V shed 6 bases and J 2 bases; nucleotides not matched to a gene: 7. Germline assignment: CDR1 LNHNV and CDR2 YYDKDF (reference sequence). The CDR3 DNA sequence: TGTGCCACCAGGGGGGGAGGGTTAGCCTACAATGAGCAGTTCTTC. Translated, it gives CATRGGGLAYNEQFF.

The genes are TRBV6-1 and TRBJ1-4; D ambiguous. Germline V lookup: CDR1 MNHNS, CDR2 SASEGT. Trimming took 7 bases from V and 6 from J, leaving 9 bases between them. The CDR3 is made up of 12 amino acids. In DNA, the CDR3 is TGTGCCAGCAATAGGGTCGATGAAAAACTGTTTTTT. Its protein is CASNRVDEKLFF.

In its sample, this clone was seen a few times. The chain employs TRBV5-4 and TRBJ1-1; a weak D match, TRBD1 (5 bases). Trimming cost V 0 bases and J 10 bases, with 16 bases left between them. The CDR3 runs 14 residues. Germline V gene sequence: CDR1 SGHNT, CDR2 YYREEE (reference sequence). CDR3 residues: CASSLGQGVTGAFF. The DNA of the CDR3 is TGTGCCAGCAGCTTGGGTCAGGGCGTCACAGGAGCTTTCTTT.

The chain uses TRBV7-3 and TRBJ2-1; 12 bases match TRBD1. This CDR3 has 17 amino acids. The V gene end was trimmed by 5 bases and the J gene end by 7 bases; junction bases not matched to a gene: 12. Germline assignment: CDR1 SGHTA and CDR2 FQGTGA. The CDR3, as DNA: TGTGCCAGCAGCCCGGGTCCGGGACAGGGGGCGAGGAATGAGCAGTTCTTC. Its translation: CASSPGPGQGARNEQFF.

The rearrangement uses TRBV7-9 and TRBJ2-7; D unclear. The CDR3 consists of 14 residues. V shed 5 bases and J shed 2 bases, with 13 bases lying between them. Germline-derived CDR1 and CDR2 are SEHNR and FQNEAQ (reference sequence). CDR3 sequence reads: CASSRRRAPYEQYF. The CDR3, as DNA: TGTGCCAGCAGCAGACGACGGGCGCCCTACGAGCAGTACTTC.

This clone was found once. This chain links TRBV18 with TRBJ1-2, with 9 bases lining up with TRBD1. CDR1 is KGHSH and CDR2 is LQKENI in the germline V gene. Trimming removed 2 bases from V and 3 bases from J; junction bases left unmatched: 13. The CDR3 is 18 amino acids. CDR3 DNA: TGTGCCAGCTCACCAGCGTCTGTTGGGACAGGGCCGTACTATGGCTACACCTTC. Its protein product is CASSPASVGTGPYYGYTF.

The genes are TRBV11-3 and TRBJ2-3; TRBD1 might be the D (6 bases). The CDR3 is 14 residues long. Looked up from germline, CDR1 is SGHNT and CDR2 is YENEEA. Trimming removed 4 bases from V and 7 bases from J, with 15 bases in between. CDR3 residues: CASSSQGYSNTQYF. In nucleotides, the CDR3 is TGTGCCAGCAGCTCACAGGGCTATTCAAATACGCAGTATTTT.

CDR3 loop: CASSTRPAGGSYNEQFF. In nucleotides, the CDR3 is TGTGCCAGTAGTACCCGACCAGCGGGAGGTTCCTACAATGAGCAGTTCTTC. The rearrangement links TRBV19 to TRBJ2-1; 9 bases match TRBD2. This CDR3 comprises 17 residues. Trimming took 4 bases from V and 1 from J; bases not matched to a gene: 8. Germline V gives CDR1 LNHDA, CDR2 SQIVND (reference sequence).

This sequence joins TRBV5-4 and TRBJ1-4, with 8 bases fitting TRBD1. Germline V lookup: CDR1 SGHNT, CDR2 YYREEE (reference sequence). This CDR3 contains 14 residues. V trimming: 5 bases; J trimming: 4 bases; junction bases outside the gene matches: 4. In DNA form, the CDR3 reads TGTGCCAGCAGTTCTGGACAGGGTAATGAAAAACTGTTTTTT. Translated: CASSSGQGNEKLFF.

The chain employs TRBV6-1 and TRBJ2-2; perhaps D is TRBD1 or TRBD2 (5 bases each). CDR1 is MNHNS and CDR2 is SASEGT in the germline V gene. CDR3 length equals 14 residues. Trimming left V 8 bases short and J 3 bases short, with 13 bases between. The CDR3 loop is CASQGDLDTGELFF. CDR3 coding DNA: TGTGCCAGCCAGGGAGACTTAGACACCGGGGAGCTGTTTTTT.